What follows describes a single T cell receptor (beta chain). Its antigen is unidentified. The data were obtained in a study of cytomegalovirus exposure and HLA in healthy donors. Study background: Roughly 170 million T cells yielded 117 million unique TCR beta sequences in earlier analysis. As released early, the data held some 80 million unique TCRs from HLA-typed donors.

The PCR contained 60 Vbeta and 13 Jbeta primers. Libraries were prepared by immunoSEQ multiplex PCR; TCRdb keeps only in-frame clonotypes and omits some of them. Of 150,000 to 180,000 clones listed, around 79% are singletons. Whole-study results and caveats: According to a later analysis, most TCR beta chains associated with CMV appeared HLA-restricted. A later analysis linked a missense DCLRE1C variant to TCR beta V- and J-gene trimming.

Per germline, CDR1 SGHRS and CDR2 YFSETQ. The CDR3 has 14 amino acids. Deletions cut 0 bases from V and 2 bases from J, with 7 bases between. The source material was PBMCs. The sequence came from a man younger than 40 in good health and CMV-seropositive. The chain employs TRBV5-1 and TRBJ2-3; D gene uncertain. The CDR3 bases are TGCGCCAGCAGCTTGGCTCAGGCCACAGATACGCAGTATTTT. It encodes CASSLAQATDTQYF. The full variable domain, in which reference TRBV5-1 and TRBJ2-3 provide the parts outside the CDR3, is KAGVTQTPRYLIKTRGQQVTLSCSPISGHRSVSWYQQTPGQGLQFLFEYFSETQRNKGNFPGRFSGRQFSNSRSEMNVSTLELGDSALYLCASSLAQATDTQYFGPGTRLTVL.